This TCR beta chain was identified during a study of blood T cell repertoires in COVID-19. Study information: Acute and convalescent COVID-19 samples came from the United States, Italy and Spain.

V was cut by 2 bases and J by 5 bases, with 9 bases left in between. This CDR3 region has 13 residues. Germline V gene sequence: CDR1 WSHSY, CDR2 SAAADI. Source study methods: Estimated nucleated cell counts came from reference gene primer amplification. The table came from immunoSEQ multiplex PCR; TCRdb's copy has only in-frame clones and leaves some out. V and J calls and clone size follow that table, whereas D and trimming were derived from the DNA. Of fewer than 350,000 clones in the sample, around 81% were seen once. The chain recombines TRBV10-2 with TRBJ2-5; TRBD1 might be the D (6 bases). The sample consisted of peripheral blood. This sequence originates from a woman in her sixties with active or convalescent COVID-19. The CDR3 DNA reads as TGCGCCAGCAGTGAGCCAGGGGCGGAGACCCAGTACTTC. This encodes CASSEPGAETQYF.